This is a list of T cell receptor beta chains from one sample in a study of OX40 agonist ivuxolimab in advanced cancers. Method: immunoSEQ multiplex PCR; TCRdb's copy keeps in-frame clones and lacks some. The table lists around 80,000 clones, around 93% of them singletons, with about 8.6% in the top ten. The sample was CD4+ or CD8+ T cells sorted from blood, taken in a trial of the OX40 agonist ivuxolimab. Receptors originate from an adult with an advanced solid tumor such as melanoma, head and neck, liver or kidney cancer. Each CDR3 is given with its conserved first and last residue. D genes are given only for firm matches. Expanded clones are given a class, and other clones once, few, many or no size at all.

TRBV11-3	NA	15	TRBJ2-1	NA	CASSLGRSSYNEQFF	TGTGCCAGCAGCTTAGGACGGAGCTCCTACAATGAGCAGTTCTTC
TRBV7-8	NA	12	TRBJ2-5	NA	CASSLGLETQYF	TGTGCCAGCAGCTTAGGTTTAGAGACCCAGTACTTC
TRBV5-1	NA	15	TRBJ2-7	TRBD2	CASSFGTSPFYEQYF	TGCGCCAGCAGCTTCGGGACTAGTCCCTTCTACGAGCAGTACTTC
TRBV6-6	once	14	TRBJ1-2	NA	CASSYFRGSYGYTF	TGTGCCAGCAGTTACTTTAGGGGTAGCTATGGCTACACCTTC
TRBV10-3	NA	15	TRBJ1-2	NA	CAISEQAGGDYGYTF	TGTGCCATCTCCGAGCAGGCGGGCGGCGACTATGGCTACACCTTC
TRBV9	NA	17	TRBJ2-1	TRBD2	CASSHPRRGDTYNEQFF	TGTGCCAGCAGCCACCCCCGGCGGGGGGACACTTACAATGAGCAGTTCTTC
TRBV9	NA	15	TRBJ2-5	NA	CASSVEVKGTETQYF	TGTGCCAGCAGCGTAGAGGTGAAAGGAACAGAGACCCAGTACTTC
TRBV19	NA	12	TRBJ1-2	TRBD1	CASSETGNGYTF	TGTGCCAGTAGCGAGACAGGGAATGGCTACACCTTC
TRBV10-3	NA	13	TRBJ1-1	NA	CAITGTIGTEAFF	TGTGCCATCACCGGGACGATAGGCACTGAAGCTTTCTTT
TRBV6-6	NA	15	TRBJ2-5	NA	CASSPFLRSQETQYF	TGTGCCAGCAGTCCCTTTCTCAGGTCCCAAGAGACCCAGTACTTC
TRBV19	NA	14	TRBJ1-1	NA	CASSIGSGNTEAFF	TGTGCCAGTAGTATCGGGTCAGGGAACACTGAAGCTTTCTTT
TRBV19	once	11	TRBJ2-7	TRBD2	CASTGGGEQYF	TGTGCCAGTACGGGAGGGGGCGAGCAGTACTTC
TRBV4-1	NA	14	TRBJ2-3	NA	CASSPLLGTDTQYF	TGCGCCAGCAGCCCCCTACTCGGCACAGATACGCAGTATTTT
TRBV30	NA	14	TRBJ1-5	NA	CAWSSLGFNQPQHF	TGTGCCTGGAGTTCTTTGGGCTTCAATCAGCCCCAGCATTTT
TRBV9	NA	12	TRBJ2-3	NA	CASSVSADTQYF	TGTGCCAGCAGCGTATCTGCAGATACGCAGTATTTT
TRBV6-5	NA	13	TRBJ1-2	NA	CASSYPGTYGYTF	TGTGCCAGCAGTTACCCTGGGACGTATGGCTACACCTTC
TRBV10-3	NA	17	TRBJ2-5	NA	CAISGTYTGGIQETQYF	TGTGCCATCAGTGGGACCTACACTGGCGGGATCCAAGAGACCCAGTACTTC
TRBV6-1	NA	12	TRBJ2-2	TRBD1	CASSRGPGELFF	TGTGCCAGCAGCAGGGGGCCCGGGGAGCTGTTTTTT
TRBV5-4	once	14	TRBJ2-7	TRBD1	CASSGRDSNHEQYF	TGTGCCAGCAGCGGACGGGACAGTAACCACGAGCAGTACTTC
TRBV4-1	NA	15	TRBJ2-7	TRBD1	CASSHTGTGGPEQYF	TGCGCCAGCAGCCACACCGGGACAGGGGGCCCTGAGCAGTACTTC
TRBV5-5	NA	15	TRBJ1-5	NA	CASSFSGVSNQPQHF	TGTGCCAGCAGCTTTTCAGGGGTGAGCAATCAGCCCCAGCATTTT
TRBV7-6	NA	17	TRBJ2-1	TRBD2	CASSLATSGGTYNEQFF	TGTGCCAGCAGCTTAGCGACTAGCGGGGGGACCTACAATGAGCAGTTCTTC
TRBV7-2	once	13	TRBJ1-1	TRBD1	CASSSGQYTEAFF	TGTGCCAGCAGCTCGGGACAGTATACTGAAGCTTTCTTT
TRBV5-4	NA	16	TRBJ1-1	NA	CASRLIDSPMNTEAFF	TGTGCCAGCAGACTGATCGACAGTCCTATGAACACTGAAGCTTTCTTT
TRBV19	NA	13	TRBJ2-1	NA	CASSSGPGNEQFF	TGTGCCAGTAGTTCAGGTCCGGGGAATGAGCAGTTCTTC
TRBV27	NA	15	TRBJ2-5	NA	CASSSRDSAVETQYF	TGTGCCAGCAGTTCCAGGGATTCTGCCGTGGAGACCCAGTACTTC
TRBV10-3	NA	18	TRBJ2-1	NA	CAISDWALGSASGNEQFF	TGTGCCATCAGTGATTGGGCTCTTGGTTCAGCCTCCGGGAATGAGCAGTTCTTC
TRBV9	NA	18	TRBJ1-3	NA	CASSVGMVADPSGNTIYF	TGTGCCAGCAGCGTAGGAATGGTGGCAGATCCCTCTGGAAACACCATATATTTT
TRBV5-6	NA	12	TRBJ1-5	NA	CASSLGGRPQHF	TGTGCCAGCAGCTTGGGCGGTCGGCCCCAGCATTTT
TRBV29-1	NA	17	TRBJ2-7	TRBD1	CSVVWGRTGGISYEQYF	TGCAGCGTTGTGTGGGGTCGTACAGGGGGAATTTCCTACGAGCAGTACTTC
TRBV7-8	NA	16	TRBJ2-7	NA	CASSLLHEGPTYEQYF	TGTGCCAGCAGCCTACTTCACGAGGGGCCGACCTACGAGCAGTACTTC